Shown below are 8 T cell receptor beta chains from a single sample sequenced in a study of naive and memory T cell subsets. Two oligonucleotides, mixed equimolar, formed the beta constant-region primer covering TRBC1 and TRBC2. TCRdb called the UMI-ligation and nested PCR reads again in MiXCR, with one record for every CDR3 protein. This table holds about 85,000 distinct CDR3 sequences, around 12% found once. Sequenced sample: central memory CD4+ T cells from blood. The receptors shown here come from a human donor in good health.

As concerns this clonotype: One junction end disagrees with the germline gene, perhaps due to a read error. The chain carries TRBV20-1 and TRBJ1-2; D remains ambiguous. Germline CDR1 DFQATT, CDR2 SNEGSKA (reference sequence). The CDR3 contains 11 residues. CDR3: CSPREVYGYTF. Here the CDR3 DNA reads TGCAGTCCTAGAGAAGTCTATGGCTACACCTTC.

The rearrangement uses TRBV6-5 and TRBJ1-4, with TRBD1 identical over 7 bases. This CDR3 spans 16 amino acids. Trimming at V came to 5 bases and at J to 8 bases, leaving 14 bases not matched to a gene. Germline V gives CDR1 MNHEY, CDR2 SVGAGI. The CDR3 sequence is CASSTQKQGLKEKLFF. The DNA for the CDR3 is TGTGCCAGCAGTACACAAAAACAGGGGTTGAAGGAAAAACTGTTTTTT.

There are a few counts of this clonotype. J is TRBJ2-4 and V is TRBV4-1, with 7 bases that match TRBD1. This CDR3 spans 20 amino acids. In germline, CDR1 is MGHRA, CDR2 YSYEKL. With 0 bases clipped from V and 1 base from J, the junction kept 15 bases outside the gene matches. The CDR3 spells CASSQERLRLGGQAKNIQYF. The CDR3 DNA reads as TGCGCCAGCAGCCAAGAGAGGTTGCGTTTAGGGGGCCAGGCCAAAAACATTCAGTACTTC.

This clonotype showed up just a few times. V and J are TRBV5-1 and TRBJ2-1, with D maybe TRBD2 (6 bases). The CDR3 runs 14 residues. Looked up from germline, CDR1 is SGHRS and CDR2 is YFSETQ. V was shortened by 1 base and J by 2 bases, with 7 bases between the two germline ends. CDR3: CASSLTSPYNEQFF. For the CDR3, the DNA is TGCGCCAGCAGCTTGACTAGCCCCTACAATGAGCAGTTCTTC.

The genes are TRBV25-1 and TRBJ1-4; TRBD1 agrees at 7 bases. This CDR3 has 15 amino acids. The trim removed 4 bases at V and 4 bases at J, leaving 6 bases unmatched. Germline CDR1 is MGHDK and CDR2 is SYGVNS. As DNA, the CDR3 is TGTGCCAGCAGTGCGTTGACAGGGAATAATGAAAAACTGTTTTTT. Translated, it gives CASSALTGNNEKLFF.

This clonotype has ten or more counts. The chain couples TRBV7-6 to TRBJ1-1, with TRBD1 identical over 7 bases. With V trimmed by 1 base and J by 4 bases, 9 bases remained unmatched. CDR1 and CDR2 from the germline V gene are SGHVS and FNYEAQ. The CDR3 sequence is 16 residues long. CDR3 nucleotide sequence: TGTGCCAGCAGCTTAGAGACAGGGAGGATGGGCACTGAAGCTTTCTTT. Protein: CASSLETGRMGTEAFF.

This clonotype was seen repeatedly, ten times or more. J is TRBJ2-7 and V is TRBV18, with TRBD1 matching 8 bases. With V trimmed by 0 bases and J by 2 bases, 6 bases remained unmatched. The CDR3 length is 16 residues. CDR1 and CDR2 from the germline V gene are KGHSH and LQKENI. CDR3 coding DNA: TGTGCCAGCTCACCACCTGAAACAGGGGGTGCCTACGAGCAGTACTTC. This encodes CASSPPETGGAYEQYF.

The rearrangement joins TRBV28 to TRBJ2-3; TRBD2 might be the D (5 bases). V gave up 2 bases and J gave up 5 bases, with 17 bases separating them. Germline loops: CDR1 MDHEN, CDR2 SYDVKM. This CDR3 contains 16 residues. Here the CDR3 reads CASSLGRSGGGDTQYF. The DNA for the CDR3 is TGTGCCAGCAGTTTAGGCCGAAGCGGCGGAGGAGATACGCAGTATTTT. The variable domain in full, completed from reference TRBV28 and TRBJ2-3, reads DVKVTQSSRYLVKRTGEKVFLECVQDMDHENMFWYRQDPGLGLRLIYFSYDVKMKEKGDIPEGYSVSREKKERFSLILESASTNQTSMYLCASSLGRSGGGDTQYFGPGTRLTVL.